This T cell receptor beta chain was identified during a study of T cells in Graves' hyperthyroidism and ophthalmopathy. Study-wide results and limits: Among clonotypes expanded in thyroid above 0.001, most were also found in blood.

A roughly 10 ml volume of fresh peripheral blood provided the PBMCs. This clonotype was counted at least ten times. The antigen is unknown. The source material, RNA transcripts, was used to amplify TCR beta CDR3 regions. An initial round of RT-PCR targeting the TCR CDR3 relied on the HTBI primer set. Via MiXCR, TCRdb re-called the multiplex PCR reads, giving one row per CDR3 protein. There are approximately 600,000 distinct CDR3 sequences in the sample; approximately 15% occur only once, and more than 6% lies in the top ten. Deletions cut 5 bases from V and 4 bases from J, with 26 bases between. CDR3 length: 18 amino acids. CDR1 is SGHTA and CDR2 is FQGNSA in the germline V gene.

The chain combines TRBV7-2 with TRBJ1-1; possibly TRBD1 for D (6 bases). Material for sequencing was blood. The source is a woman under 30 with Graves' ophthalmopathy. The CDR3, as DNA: TGTGCCAGCAGCATATCACCGGGCCCGGGAGGGGGGATCACTGAAGCTTTCTTT. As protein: CASSISPGPGGGITEAFF. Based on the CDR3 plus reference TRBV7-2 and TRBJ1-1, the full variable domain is GAGVSQSPSNKVTEKGKDVELRCDPISGHTALYWYRQSLGQGLEFLIYFQGNSAPDKSGLPSDRFSAERTGGSVSTLTIQRTQQEDSAVYLCASSISPGPGGGITEAFFGQGTRLTVV.